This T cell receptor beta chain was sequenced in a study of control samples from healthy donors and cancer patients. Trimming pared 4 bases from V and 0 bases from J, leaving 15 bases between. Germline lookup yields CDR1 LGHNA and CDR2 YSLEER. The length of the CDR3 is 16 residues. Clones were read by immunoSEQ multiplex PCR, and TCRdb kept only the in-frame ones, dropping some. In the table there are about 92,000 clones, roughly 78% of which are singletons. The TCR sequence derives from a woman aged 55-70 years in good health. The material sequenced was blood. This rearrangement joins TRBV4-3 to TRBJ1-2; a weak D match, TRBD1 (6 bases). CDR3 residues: CASSLRSGDSNYGYTF. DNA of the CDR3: TGCGCCAGCAGCCTTCGATCAGGGGATTCTAACTATGGCTACACCTTC.